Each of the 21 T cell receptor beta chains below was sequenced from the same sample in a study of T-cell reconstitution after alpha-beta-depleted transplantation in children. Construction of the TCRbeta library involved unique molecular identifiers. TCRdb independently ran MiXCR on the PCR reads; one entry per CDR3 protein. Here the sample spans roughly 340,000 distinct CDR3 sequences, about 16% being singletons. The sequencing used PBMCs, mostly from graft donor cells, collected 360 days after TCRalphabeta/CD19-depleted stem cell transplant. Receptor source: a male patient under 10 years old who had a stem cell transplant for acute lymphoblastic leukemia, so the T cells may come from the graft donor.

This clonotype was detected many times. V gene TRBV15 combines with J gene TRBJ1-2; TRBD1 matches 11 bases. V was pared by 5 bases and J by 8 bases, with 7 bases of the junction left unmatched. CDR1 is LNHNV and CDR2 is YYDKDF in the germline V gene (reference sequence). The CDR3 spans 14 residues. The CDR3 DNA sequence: TGTGCCACCAGCTGGGACAGGGGGAGTAGGGGCTACACCTTC. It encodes CATSWDRGSRGYTF.

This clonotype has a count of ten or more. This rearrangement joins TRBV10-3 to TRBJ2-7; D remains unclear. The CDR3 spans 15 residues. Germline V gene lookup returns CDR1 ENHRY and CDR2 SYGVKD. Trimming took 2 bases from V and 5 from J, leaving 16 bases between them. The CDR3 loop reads CAISEPSRSGDEQYF. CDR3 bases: TGTGCCATCAGTGAGCCCTCCCGATCCGGTGACGAGCAGTACTTC.

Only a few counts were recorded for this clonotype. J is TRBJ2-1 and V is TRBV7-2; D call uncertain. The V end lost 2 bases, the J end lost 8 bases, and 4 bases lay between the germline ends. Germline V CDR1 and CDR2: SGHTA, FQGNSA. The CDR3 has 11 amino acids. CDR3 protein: CASSLYHEQFF. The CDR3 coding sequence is TGTGCCAGCAGCTTATATCATGAGCAGTTCTTC.

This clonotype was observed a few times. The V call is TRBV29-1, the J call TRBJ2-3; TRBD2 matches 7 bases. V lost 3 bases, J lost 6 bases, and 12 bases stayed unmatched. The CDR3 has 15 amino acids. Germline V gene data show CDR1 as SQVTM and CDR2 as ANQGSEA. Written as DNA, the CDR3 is TGCAGCGTTGATCTGGGTAGCGGGTTGGTGGATACGCAGTATTTT. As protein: CSVDLGSGLVDTQYF.

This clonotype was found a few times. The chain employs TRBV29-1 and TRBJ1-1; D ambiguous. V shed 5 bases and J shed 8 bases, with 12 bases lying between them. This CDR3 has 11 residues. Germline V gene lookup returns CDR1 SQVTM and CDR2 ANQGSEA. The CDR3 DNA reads TGCAGCGTTTACCACACCTTGGAAGCTTTCTTT. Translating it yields CSVYHTLEAFF.

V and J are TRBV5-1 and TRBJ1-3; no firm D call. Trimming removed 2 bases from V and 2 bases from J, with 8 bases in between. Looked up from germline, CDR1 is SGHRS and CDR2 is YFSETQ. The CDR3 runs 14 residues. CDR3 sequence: CASSLSYPGNTIYF. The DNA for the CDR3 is TGCGCCAGCAGCTTATCATACCCTGGAAACACCATATATTTT.

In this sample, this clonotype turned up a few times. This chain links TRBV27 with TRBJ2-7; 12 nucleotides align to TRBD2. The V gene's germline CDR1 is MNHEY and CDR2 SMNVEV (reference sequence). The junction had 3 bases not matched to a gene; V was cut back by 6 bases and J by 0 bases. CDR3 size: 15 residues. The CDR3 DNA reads TGTGCCAGCAGCCCTAGCGGGAGGGTCTCCTACGAGCAGTACTTC. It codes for CASSPSGRVSYEQYF.

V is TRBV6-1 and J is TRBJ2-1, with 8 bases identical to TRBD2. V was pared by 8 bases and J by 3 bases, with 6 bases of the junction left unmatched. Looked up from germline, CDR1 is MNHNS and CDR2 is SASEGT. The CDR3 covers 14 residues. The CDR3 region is CASGSGTSYNEQFF. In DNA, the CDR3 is TGTGCCAGCGGAAGTGGGACTAGCTACAATGAGCAGTTCTTC.

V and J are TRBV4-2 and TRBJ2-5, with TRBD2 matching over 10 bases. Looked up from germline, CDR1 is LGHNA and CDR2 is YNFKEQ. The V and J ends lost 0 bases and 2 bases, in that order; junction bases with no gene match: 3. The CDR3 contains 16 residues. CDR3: CASSQDPSGRQETQYF. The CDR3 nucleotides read TGTGCCAGCAGCCAAGACCCTAGCGGGAGACAAGAGACCCAGTACTTC.

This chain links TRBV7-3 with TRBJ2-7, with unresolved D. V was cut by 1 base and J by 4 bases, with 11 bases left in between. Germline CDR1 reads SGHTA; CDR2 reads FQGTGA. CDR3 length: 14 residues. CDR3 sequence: CASSLRGSWYEQYF. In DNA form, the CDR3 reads TGTGCCAGCAGCTTAAGGGGTAGCTGGTACGAGCAGTACTTC.

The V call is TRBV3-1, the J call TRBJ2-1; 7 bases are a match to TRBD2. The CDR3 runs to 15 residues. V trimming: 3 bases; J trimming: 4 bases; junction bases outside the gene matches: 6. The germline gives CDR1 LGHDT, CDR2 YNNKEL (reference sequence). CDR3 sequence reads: CASSQNSGRYNEQFF. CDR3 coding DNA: TGTGCCAGCAGCCAGAATAGCGGGCGGTACAATGAGCAGTTCTTC.

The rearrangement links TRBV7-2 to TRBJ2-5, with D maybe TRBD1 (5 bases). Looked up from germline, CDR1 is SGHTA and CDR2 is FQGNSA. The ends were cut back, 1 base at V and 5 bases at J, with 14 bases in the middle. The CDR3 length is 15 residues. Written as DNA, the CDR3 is TGTGCCAGCAGCTTAGGGCCGGGCAGGGCGGAGACCCAGTACTTC. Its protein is CASSLGPGRAETQYF. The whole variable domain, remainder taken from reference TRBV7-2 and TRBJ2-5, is GAGVSQSPSNKVTEKGKDVELRCDPISGHTALYWYRQSLGQGLEFLIYFQGNSAPDKSGLPSDRFSAERTGGSVSTLTIQRTQQEDSAVYLCASSLGPGRAETQYFGPGTRLLVL.

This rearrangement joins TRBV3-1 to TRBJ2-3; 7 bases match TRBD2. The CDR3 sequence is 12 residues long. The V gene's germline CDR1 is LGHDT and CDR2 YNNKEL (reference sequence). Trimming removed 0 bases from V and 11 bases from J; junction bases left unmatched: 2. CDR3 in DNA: TGTGCCAGCAGCCAAGAGGTAGCGGGGCAGTATTTT. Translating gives CASSQEVAGQYF.

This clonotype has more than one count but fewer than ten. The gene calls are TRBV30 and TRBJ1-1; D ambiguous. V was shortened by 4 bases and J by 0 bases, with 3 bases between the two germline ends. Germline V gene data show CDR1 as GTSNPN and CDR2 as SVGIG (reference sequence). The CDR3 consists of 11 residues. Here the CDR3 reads CAWILNTEAFF. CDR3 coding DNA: TGTGCCTGGATTTTGAACACTGAAGCTTTCTTT.

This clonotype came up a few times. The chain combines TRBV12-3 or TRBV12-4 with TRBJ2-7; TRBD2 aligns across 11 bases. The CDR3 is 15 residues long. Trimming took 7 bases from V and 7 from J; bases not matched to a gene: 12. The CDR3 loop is CASTLLAGGPGEQYF. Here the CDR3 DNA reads TGTGCCAGCACCCTATTAGCGGGAGGGCCAGGGGAGCAGTACTTC.

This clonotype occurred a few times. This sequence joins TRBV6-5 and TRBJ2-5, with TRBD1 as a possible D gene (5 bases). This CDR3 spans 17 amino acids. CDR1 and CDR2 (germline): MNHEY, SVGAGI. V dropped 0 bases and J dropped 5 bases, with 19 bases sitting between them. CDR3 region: CASSYSVGTGLWETQYF. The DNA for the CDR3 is TGTGCCAGCAGTTACTCCGTGGGAACAGGTTTGTGGGAGACCCAGTACTTC.

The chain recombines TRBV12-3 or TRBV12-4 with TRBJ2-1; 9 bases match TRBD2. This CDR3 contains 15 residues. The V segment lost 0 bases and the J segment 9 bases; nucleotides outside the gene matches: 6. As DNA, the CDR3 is TGTGCCAGCAGTTTAGCTAGCGGGAGTATGTCTGAGCAGTTCTTC. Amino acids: CASSLASGSMSEQFF.

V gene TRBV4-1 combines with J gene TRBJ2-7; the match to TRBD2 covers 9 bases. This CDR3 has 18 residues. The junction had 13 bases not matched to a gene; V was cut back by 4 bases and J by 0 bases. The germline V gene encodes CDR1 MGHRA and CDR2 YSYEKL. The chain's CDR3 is CASSLVLAGTATSYEQYF. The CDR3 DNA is TGCGCCAGCAGCCTGGTCCTAGCGGGAACGGCAACCTCCTACGAGCAGTACTTC.

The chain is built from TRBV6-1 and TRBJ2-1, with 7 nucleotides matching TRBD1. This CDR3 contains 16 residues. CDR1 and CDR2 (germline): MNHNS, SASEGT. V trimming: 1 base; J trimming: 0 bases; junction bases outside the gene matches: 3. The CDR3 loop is CASSEDRGSSYNEQFF. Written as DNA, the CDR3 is TGTGCCAGCAGTGAAGACAGGGGAAGCTCCTACAATGAGCAGTTCTTC.

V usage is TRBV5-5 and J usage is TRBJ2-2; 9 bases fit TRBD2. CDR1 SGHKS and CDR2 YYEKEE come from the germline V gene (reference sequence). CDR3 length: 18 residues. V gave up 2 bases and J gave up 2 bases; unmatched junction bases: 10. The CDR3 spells CASSFGFRREGNTGELFF. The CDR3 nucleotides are TGTGCCAGCAGCTTTGGGTTCCGGCGGGAGGGAAACACCGGGGAGCTGTTTTTT.

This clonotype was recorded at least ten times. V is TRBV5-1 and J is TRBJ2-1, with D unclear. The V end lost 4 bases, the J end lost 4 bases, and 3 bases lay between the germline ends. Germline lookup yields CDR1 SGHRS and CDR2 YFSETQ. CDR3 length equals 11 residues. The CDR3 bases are TGCGCCAGCAGCAAATACAATGAGCAGTTCTTC. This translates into CASSKYNEQFF.